This T cell receptor (beta chain) came from a study of blood T cell repertoires in COVID-19. Study at large: The United States, Italy and Spain were the sources of the acute and convalescent COVID-19 samples. PBMCs, B-cell-depleted T cells, or T cells provided the cDNA or gDNA that made up the material.

The CDR3 has 14 amino acids. CDR1 ENHRY and CDR2 SYGVKD come from the germline V gene. Germline trimming cut 10 bases from V and 5 bases from J; bases unmatched to any gene: 8. Original processing notes: Cell counts per sample came from amplifying reference gene primers. Method: immunoSEQ multiplex PCR; TCRdb's copy keeps in-frame clones and lacks some. Clone size and V and J calls were adopted from that table, with D and trimming inferred from the DNA. The repertoire consists of about 92,000 clones, with over 70% occurring once and the leading ten covering nearly 9%. The sequenced material came from peripheral blood. The clonotype comes from a man in his fifties who had recovered from COVID-19. The chain has TRBV10-3 and TRBJ1-6, with 7 bases identical to TRBD1. The CDR3 here is CANRDSFNNSPLHF. The CDR3 DNA follows: TGTGCCAACCGGGACAGTTTTAATAATTCACCCCTCCACTTT.